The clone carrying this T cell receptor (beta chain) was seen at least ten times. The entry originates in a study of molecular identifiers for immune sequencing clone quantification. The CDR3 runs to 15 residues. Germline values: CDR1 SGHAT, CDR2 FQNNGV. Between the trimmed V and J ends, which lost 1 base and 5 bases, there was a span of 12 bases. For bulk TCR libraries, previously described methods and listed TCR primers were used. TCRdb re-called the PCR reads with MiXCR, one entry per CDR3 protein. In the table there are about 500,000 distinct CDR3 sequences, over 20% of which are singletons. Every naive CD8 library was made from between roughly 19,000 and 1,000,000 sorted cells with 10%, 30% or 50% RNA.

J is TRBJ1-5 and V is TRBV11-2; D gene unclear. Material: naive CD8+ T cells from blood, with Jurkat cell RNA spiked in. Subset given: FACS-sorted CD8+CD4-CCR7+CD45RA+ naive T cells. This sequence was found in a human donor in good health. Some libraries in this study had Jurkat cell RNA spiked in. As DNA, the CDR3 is TGTGCCAGCAGCTTAGGAGGTGGAGACCATCAGCCCCAGCATTTT. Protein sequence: CASSLGGGDHQPQHF.